The rows below give T cell receptor beta chains drawn from one sample of a study of spatial heterogeneity in lung cancer. One entry per CDR3 protein, called by TCRdb with MiXCR from the 5' RACE reads. Here the sample spans 39,000 or so distinct CDR3 sequences, 6% to 8% being singletons. Specimen: PBMCs, collected at surgery. These receptors were obtained from a male donor with early-stage non-small cell lung cancer. Both conserved end residues are part of each CDR3. Each record gives: clone size, V gene, J gene, D gene, CDR3 protein, CDR3 DNA. D genes are given only for firm matches. Only part of the rows carry a size: once, few, many, or a class if the clone is expanded.

>NA|TRBV11-2|TRBJ2-5|NA
CASSRQASQETQYF
TGTGCCAGCAGCCGACAGGCTTCCCAAGAGACCCAGTACTTC
>many|TRBV7-2|TRBJ2-5|NA
CASSPAATPGETQYF
TGTGCCAGCAGCCCCGCTGCGACTCCGGGGGAGACCCAGTACTTC
>many|TRBV4-1|TRBJ2-3|NA
CASSSPPRDFSDTQYF
TGCGCCAGCAGCTCCCCACCCCGGGACTTCTCAGATACGCAGTATTTT
>many|TRBV7-3|TRBJ2-3|NA
CASSLFATSTDTQYF
TGTGCCAGCAGCTTATTCGCCACTAGCACAGATACGCAGTATTTT
>many|TRBV12-3/TRBV12-4|TRBJ1-5|NA
CASSENRVSNQPQHF
TGTGCCAGCAGCGAAAACAGGGTTAGCAATCAGCCCCAGCATTTT
>NA|TRBV18|TRBJ2-6|NA
CASSPTELAGANVLTF
TGTGCCAGCTCCCCGACAGAATTGGCTGGGGCCAACGTCCTGACTTTC
>many|TRBV4-3|TRBJ1-2|NA
CASSHTTPLYGYTF
TGCGCCAGCAGCCATACTACACCTCTCTATGGCTACACCTTC
>many|TRBV5-1|TRBJ2-1|TRBD1
CASTKTGGGYEQFF
TGCGCCAGCACCAAGACAGGGGGCGGCTATGAGCAGTTCTTC
>many|TRBV11-1|TRBJ2-1|NA
CASSYLLVYEQFF
TGTGCCAGCAGCTATTTGTTGGTGTATGAGCAGTTCTTC
>NA|TRBV20-1|TRBJ1-1|NA
CSAFSWGVEAFF
TGCAGTGCATTCTCCTGGGGGGTGGAAGCTTTCTTT
>many|TRBV4-3|TRBJ1-1|NA
CASSQDLGGLNTEAFF
TGCGCCAGCAGCCAAGATTTAGGGGGGCTGAACACTGAAGCTTTCTTT
>few|TRBV18|TRBJ2-1|TRBD2
CASSSVGGGLGVDEQFF
TGTGCCAGCTCATCGGTCGGCGGGGGACTAGGGGTCGATGAGCAGTTCTTC
>few|TRBV7-9|TRBJ2-6|TRBD1
CASSFPTGWSGANVLTF
TGTGCCAGCAGCTTTCCGACAGGGTGGTCTGGGGCCAACGTCCTGACTTTC
>few|TRBV6-2/TRBV6-3|TRBJ2-7|NA
CASKGLTSYEQYF
TGTGCCAGCAAGGGACTGACCTCCTACGAGCAGTACTTC
>NA|TRBV2|TRBJ2-7|NA
CASSGSSYEQYF
TGTGCCAGCAGCGGGAGCTCCTACGAGCAGTACTTC
>many|TRBV15|TRBJ1-1|NA
CATSGRRDTEAFF
TGTGCCACCAGCGGCAGGAGGGACACTGAAGCTTTCTTT
>few|TRBV20-1|TRBJ1-1|NA
CSVTWGETNTEAFF
TGCAGTGTAACCTGGGGGGAGACTAACACTGAAGCTTTCTTT
>many|TRBV2|TRBJ2-1|NA
CASSADRPRGGNEQFF
TGTGCCAGCAGTGCCGACAGGCCCCGTGGGGGCAATGAGCAGTTCTTC
>NA|TRBV20-1|TRBJ2-7|NA
CSVKTPKPYEQYF
TGCAGTGTCAAGACACCTAAGCCCTACGAGCAGTACTTC